This T cell receptor (beta chain) was sequenced in a study of blood T cell repertoires in COVID-19. Measured with immunoSEQ multiplex PCR; TCRdb has only the in-frame clones, and not every one. The table lists approximately 150,000 clones, over 80% of them singletons, with 1.5% to 2% in the top ten. The CDR3 sequence is 18 residues long. V shed 7 bases and J shed 3 bases, with 25 bases lying between them. Germline values: CDR1 MDHEN, CDR2 SYDVKM. The rearrangement links TRBV28 to TRBJ2-4; possibly TRBD2 for D (7 bases). Sequencing was carried out using peripheral blood. The clonotype was recovered from a woman in her fifties or sixties with acute or convalescent COVID-19. CDR3 in amino acids: CASKRKRGRDRYKNIQYF. For the CDR3, the DNA is TGTGCCAGCAAAAGAAAGCGGGGACGTGACAGGTACAAAAACATTCAGTACTTC.